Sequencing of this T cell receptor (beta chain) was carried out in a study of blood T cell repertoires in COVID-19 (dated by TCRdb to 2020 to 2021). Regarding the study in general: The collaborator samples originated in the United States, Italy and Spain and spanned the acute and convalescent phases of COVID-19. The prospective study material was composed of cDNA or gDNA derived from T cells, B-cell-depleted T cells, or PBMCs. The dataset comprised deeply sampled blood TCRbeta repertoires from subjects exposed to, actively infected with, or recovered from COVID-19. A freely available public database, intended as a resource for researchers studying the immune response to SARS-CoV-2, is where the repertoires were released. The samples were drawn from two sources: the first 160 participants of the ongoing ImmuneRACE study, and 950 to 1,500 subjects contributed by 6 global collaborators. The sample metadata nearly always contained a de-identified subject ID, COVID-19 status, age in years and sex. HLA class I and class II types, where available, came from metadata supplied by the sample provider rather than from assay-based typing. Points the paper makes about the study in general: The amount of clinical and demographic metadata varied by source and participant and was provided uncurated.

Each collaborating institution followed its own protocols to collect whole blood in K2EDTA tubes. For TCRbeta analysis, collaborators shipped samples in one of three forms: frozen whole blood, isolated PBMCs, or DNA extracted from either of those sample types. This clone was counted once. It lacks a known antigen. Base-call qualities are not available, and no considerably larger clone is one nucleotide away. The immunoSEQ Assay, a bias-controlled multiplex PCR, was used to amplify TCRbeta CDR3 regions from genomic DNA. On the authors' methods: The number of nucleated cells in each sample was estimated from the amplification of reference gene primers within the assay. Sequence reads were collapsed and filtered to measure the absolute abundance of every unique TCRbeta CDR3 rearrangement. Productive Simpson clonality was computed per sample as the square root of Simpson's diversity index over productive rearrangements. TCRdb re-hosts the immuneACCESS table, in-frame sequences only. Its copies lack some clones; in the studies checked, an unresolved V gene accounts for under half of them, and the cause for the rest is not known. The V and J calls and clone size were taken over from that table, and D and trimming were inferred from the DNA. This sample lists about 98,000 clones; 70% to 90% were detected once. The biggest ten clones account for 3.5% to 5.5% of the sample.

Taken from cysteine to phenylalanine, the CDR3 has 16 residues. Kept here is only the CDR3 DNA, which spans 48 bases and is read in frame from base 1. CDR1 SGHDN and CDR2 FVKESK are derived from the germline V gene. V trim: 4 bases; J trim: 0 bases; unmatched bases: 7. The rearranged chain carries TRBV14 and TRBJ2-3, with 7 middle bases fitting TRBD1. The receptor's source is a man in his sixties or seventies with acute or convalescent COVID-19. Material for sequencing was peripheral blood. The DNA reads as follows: TGTGCCAGCAGCCTTCGGACAGGTACTAGCACAGATACGCAGTATTTT. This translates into CASSLRTGTSTDTQYF.